This entry lists 31 T cell receptor beta chains sequenced from one sample in a study of blood T cell repertoires in COVID-19. The data were produced by immunoSEQ multiplex PCR, yet TCRdb's version contains in-frame clones alone and is incomplete. Seen here are around 280,000 clones, just under 90% observed once, and the top ten hold 11%. The source material was peripheral blood. The receptors originated from a woman in her thirties with COVID-19, enrolled during active disease.

The chain has TRBV5-4 and TRBJ2-7; no definite D call. The V gene's germline CDR1 is SGHNT and CDR2 YYREEE (reference sequence). The CDR3 extends over 13 amino acids. V was trimmed by 3 bases and J by 1 base, leaving 8 bases between them. The CDR3 sequence is CASSSTLSYEQYF. The CDR3 DNA reads TGTGCCAGCAGCTCGACTCTATCCTACGAGCAGTACTTC.

This clone was counted a few times. The gene calls are TRBV7-9 and TRBJ2-1, with D maybe TRBD1 (6 bases). The CDR3 covers 15 residues. Germline values: CDR1 SEHNR, CDR2 FQNEAQ (reference sequence). V was cut by 0 bases and J by 4 bases, with 10 bases left in between. CDR3 sequence: CASSLAAGAYNEQFF. The CDR3 DNA reads as TGTGCCAGCAGCTTAGCGGCAGGGGCTTACAATGAGCAGTTCTTC. Full variable domain (outside the CDR3, taken from reference TRBV7-9 and TRBJ2-1): DTGVSQNPRHKITKRGQNVTFRCDPISEHNRLYWYRQTLGQGPEFLTYFQNEAQLEKSRLLSDRFSAERPKGSFSTLEIQRTEQGDSAMYLCASSLAAGAYNEQFFGPGTRLTVL.

This chain links TRBV30 with TRBJ2-7; the D gene is possibly TRBD2 (6 bases). This CDR3 is built from 14 residues. Per germline, CDR1 GTSNPN and CDR2 SVGIG (reference sequence). Trimming removed 4 bases at V and 6 bases at J, with 19 bases between. DNA of the CDR3: TGTGCCTGGATCGGGCCGGTGCAGGGAGGCGAGCAGTACTTC. It encodes CAWIGPVQGGEQYF.

CDR3 sequence (DNA): TGTGCCAGCAGCTTAGAATGGAGCGGGGCGACCCCATACTCCTACAATGAGCAGTTCTTC. Encoded protein: CASSLEWSGATPYSYNEQFF. This chain joins TRBV11-2 and TRBJ2-1, with 7 bases aligning to TRBD2. Trimming at V came to 0 bases and at J to 0 bases, leaving 14 bases not matched to a gene. This CDR3 contains 20 residues. Germline V gives CDR1 SGHAT, CDR2 FQNNGV.

This chain joins TRBV6-5 and TRBJ2-1; tentative D call: TRBD2 (6 bases). Trimming cost V 6 bases and J 6 bases, with 15 bases left between them. CDR1 MNHEY and CDR2 SVGAGI come from the germline V gene. The CDR3 is 14 residues long. This CDR3 is CASSRLVGSNEQFF. CDR3 DNA sequence: TGTGCCAGCAGCCGACTAGTGGGGAGCAATGAGCAGTTCTTC.

The chain recombines TRBV19 with TRBJ2-7; D ambiguous. Trimming removed 3 bases at V and 6 bases at J, with 9 bases between. Germline assignment: CDR1 LNHDA and CDR2 SQIVND (reference sequence). CDR3 length: 12 residues. The CDR3 bases are TGTGCCAGTAGTATTCATCCGAGCGAGCAGTACTTC. Translation: CASSIHPSEQYF.

In its sample, this clone was seen a few times. This chain uses TRBV18 with TRBJ2-7, with TRBD2 as a possible D gene (5 bases). Per the germline V gene, CDR1 is KGHSH and CDR2 is LQKENI. V was trimmed by 6 bases and J by 6 bases, leaving 21 bases between them. The CDR3 length is 15 residues. The CDR3 bases are TGTGCCAGCTCTCCCCGGACTGGTGTAGGTTCCGAGCAGTACTTC. As protein: CASSPRTGVGSEQYF.

This sequence joins TRBV19 and TRBJ1-5; a weak D match, TRBD1 (5 bases). Germline V CDR1 and CDR2: LNHDA, SQIVND (reference sequence). The CDR3 is made up of 15 amino acids. The ends were cut back, 3 bases at V and 7 bases at J, with 16 bases in the middle. CDR3 sequence: CASSIGEGRAQPQHF. CDR3 in DNA: TGTGCCAGTAGTATTGGGGAGGGCAGGGCACAGCCCCAGCATTTT. The full variable domain, its missing parts supplied by reference TRBV19 and TRBJ1-5, is DGGITQSPKYLFRKEGQNVTLSCEQNLNHDAMYWYRQDPGQGLRLIYYSQIVNDFQKGDIAEGYSVSREKKESFPLTVTSAQKNPTAFYLCASSIGEGRAQPQHFGDGTRLSIL.

This rearrangement joins TRBV10-2 to TRBJ2-2; 8 positions agree with TRBD2. V shed 11 bases and J 1 base; nucleotides not matched to a gene: 15. Germline CDR1 WSHSY, CDR2 SAAADI. This CDR3 has 17 amino acids. CDR3 DNA: TGCGCCTACAGAGGGGGAGCGGGGGTAGAGAACACCGGGGAGCTGTTTTTT. Protein sequence: CAYRGGAGVENTGELFF.

This sequence joins TRBV20-1 and TRBJ1-1, with D unclear. The germline gives CDR1 DFQATT, CDR2 SNEGSKA (reference sequence). There are 13 residues in the CDR3. Trimming stripped 3 bases from V and 10 bases from J, with 18 bases between. CDR3 sequence (DNA): TGCAGTGCTAGTTTTCGGCATAGTGCGGGAGCTTTCTTT. It is translated as CSASFRHSAGAFF.

V is TRBV4-1 and J is TRBJ2-7; perhaps TRBD1 as D (5 bases). CDR1 is MGHRA and CDR2 is YSYEKL in the germline V gene. This CDR3 is 14 amino acids long. V lost 0 bases and J 2 bases, leaving 8 bases between the germline ends. The CDR3 is CASSQEAQAYEQYF. CDR3 DNA sequence: TGCGCCAGCAGCCAAGAAGCACAGGCCTACGAGCAGTACTTC.

V usage is TRBV29-1 and J usage is TRBJ2-3; TRBD1 agrees at 7 bases. CDR3 length: 15 amino acids. Germline V gene lookup returns CDR1 SQVTM and CDR2 ANQGSEA. V lost 6 bases, J lost 0 bases, and 9 bases stayed unmatched. The CDR3 loop is CSVNRGYYSTDTQYF. The CDR3 region has the DNA TGCAGCGTGAACAGGGGTTATTATAGCACAGATACGCAGTATTTT.

On this clone: Other DNA sequences in this specimen translate into the identical CDR3. The chain couples TRBV5-6 to TRBJ2-7; perhaps TRBD1 as D (6 bases). This CDR3 contains 12 residues. The germline V and J ends were trimmed by 3 bases and 4 bases, with 8 bases remaining between them. Germline CDR1 reads SGHDT; CDR2 reads YYEEEE. CDR3 coding DNA: TGTGCCAGCAGCTCAGGGGATTACGAGCAGTACTTC. Encoded protein: CASSSGDYEQYF. The full variable domain, with the rest looked up from reference TRBV5-6 and TRBJ2-7, is DAGVTQSPTHLIKTRGQQVTLRCSPKSGHDTVSWYQQALGQGPQFIFQYYEEEERQRGNFPDRFSGHQFPNYSSELNVNALLLGDSALYLCASSSGDYEQYFGPGTRLTVT.

The chain couples TRBV3-1 (or the pseudogene TRBV3-2) to TRBJ2-7, with 12 bases aligning to TRBD2. Germline V gives CDR1 LGHDT, CDR2 YNNKEL (reference sequence). The V gene end was trimmed by 3 bases and the J gene end by 2 bases; junction bases not matched to a gene: 14. This CDR3 comprises 19 residues. The CDR3: CASSHFHPPLAGGPYEQYF. As DNA, the CDR3 is TGTGCCAGCAGCCATTTCCATCCCCCCCTAGCGGGGGGGCCCTACGAGCAGTACTTC.

CDR3 sequence (DNA): TGTGCCAGCAGCTCACAGGACAGGGCTTACTACGAGCAGTACTTC. Translating gives CASSSQDRAYYEQYF. The V call is TRBV11-2, the J call TRBJ2-7; 8 bases align to TRBD1. Trimming removed 4 bases from V and 3 bases from J; junction bases left unmatched: 8. The CDR3 is made up of 15 amino acids. From germline, CDR1 is SGHAT and CDR2 FQNNGV.

The rearrangement uses TRBV19 and TRBJ2-7; perhaps TRBD1 as D (5 bases). With 4 bases removed from V and 3 bases from J, the gap between germline ends came to 10 bases. The CDR3 runs 13 residues. Germline assignment: CDR1 LNHDA and CDR2 SQIVND (reference sequence). CDR3 in amino acids: CASSRATDYEQYF. The CDR3 DNA reads as TGTGCCAGTAGTAGGGCGACAGACTACGAGCAGTACTTC.

This clone was seen more than once but under ten times. The V gene is TRBV29-1, the J gene TRBJ1-1; TRBD1 is a possible D gene (6 bases). V lost 0 bases and J lost 6, with 14 bases in between. CDR3 size: 14 residues. CDR1 is SQVTM, CDR2 ANQGSEA, per germline. CDR3 sequence: CSVEDPGTTAEAFF. DNA of the CDR3: TGCAGCGTTGAAGATCCCGGGACAACCGCTGAAGCTTTCTTT. The whole variable domain, filled in from reference TRBV29-1 and TRBJ1-1, reads SAVISQKPSRDICQRGTSLTIQCQVDSQVTMMFWYRQQPGQSLTLIATANQGSEATYESGFVIDKFPISRPNLTFSTLTVSNMSPEDSSIYLCSVEDPGTTAEAFFGQGTRLTVV.

The chain combines TRBV5-5 with TRBJ2-7; D perhaps matches TRBD1 (6 bases). Trimming stripped 2 bases from V and 5 bases from J, with 8 bases between. The CDR3 runs to 12 residues. Germline CDR1 and CDR2: SGHKS and YYEKEE (reference sequence). DNA of the CDR3: TGTGCCAGCAGCTTTGCAGGGGACGAGCAGTACTTC. Translation gives CASSFAGDEQYF.

The chain joins TRBV10-3 to TRBJ2-7; no definite D call. Trimming removed 6 bases at V and 4 bases at J, with 19 bases between. This CDR3 is built from 15 residues. CDR1 is ENHRY and CDR2 is SYGVKD in the germline V gene. The CDR3 DNA follows: TGTGCCATCAGACCCGACACGACCAAAAGGTACGAGCAGTACTTC. The encoded protein is CAIRPDTTKRYEQYF.

This chain joins TRBV5-6 and TRBJ2-2, with D unclear. The germline V gene encodes CDR1 SGHDT and CDR2 YYEEEE. The V end was cut by 2 bases, the J end by 5 bases, with 4 bases between. This CDR3 has 12 amino acids. The CDR3 sequence: CASSFLTGELFF. The CDR3 DNA is TGTGCCAGCAGCTTTCTAACCGGGGAGCTGTTTTTT.

The CDR3 DNA sequence: TGCAGTGCTAGTATAGCAACGACAGTTTTCTCAGCAGGGCCCCTCCACTTT. It encodes CSASIATTVFSAGPLHF. This chain joins TRBV20-1 and TRBJ1-6; a weak D match, TRBD1 (5 bases). The ends were cut back, 3 bases at V and 13 bases at J, with 28 bases in the middle. CDR1 is DFQATT and CDR2 is SNEGSKA in the germline V gene (reference sequence). The CDR3 has 17 amino acids.

In DNA, the CDR3 is TGTGCCAGCAGCTTAGGAGGTTTCGGTGAAGCTTTCTTT. Encoded protein: CASSLGGFGEAFF. This chain joins TRBV7-2 and TRBJ1-1; D not resolved. The CDR3 extends over 13 amino acids. V shed 1 base and J shed 7 bases, with 10 bases lying between them. Germline CDR1 is SGHTA and CDR2 is FQGNSA.

CDR3 nucleotide sequence: TGTGCCAGCAGCCAAAACCAGGGGAACACTGAAGCTTTCTTT. Translation gives CASSQNQGNTEAFF. This chain connects TRBV3-1 (or the pseudogene TRBV3-2) to TRBJ1-1; possible D gene TRBD1, 5 bases. The CDR3 is 14 amino acids. V was trimmed by 2 bases and J by 1 base, leaving 8 bases between them. The germline gives CDR1 LGHDT, CDR2 YNNKEL (reference sequence).

CDR3: CASSIGTIGGYTF. The CDR3, as DNA: TGTGCCAGTAGTATTGGGACAATTGGTGGCTACACCTTC. This chain connects TRBV19 to TRBJ1-2; a weak D match, TRBD1 (6 bases). CDR1 is LNHDA and CDR2 is SQIVND in the germline V gene (reference sequence). The CDR3 runs 13 residues. Deletions cut 3 bases from V and 7 bases from J, with 12 bases between.

This clone has just a few counts. V gene TRBV7-9 combines with J gene TRBJ1-6; tentatively, D is TRBD1 (6 bases). The CDR3 consists of 15 residues. From germline, CDR1 is SEHNR and CDR2 FQNEAQ (reference sequence). V was trimmed by 5 bases and J by 9 bases, leaving 17 bases between them. CDR3 in amino acids: CASSANGGGSSPLHF. The CDR3 DNA sequence: TGTGCCAGCAGCGCCAATGGGGGCGGGAGTTCACCCCTCCACTTT. Combining the CDR3 with reference TRBV7-9 and TRBJ1-6 gives the whole variable domain DTGVSQNPRHKITKRGQNVTFRCDPISEHNRLYWYRQTLGQGPEFLTYFQNEAQLEKSRLLSDRFSAERPKGSFSTLEIQRTEQGDSAMYLCASSANGGGSSPLHFGNGTRLTVT.

V is TRBV13 and J is TRBJ1-3; 7 nucleotides match TRBD1. CDR1 and CDR2 from the germline V gene are PRHDT and FYEKMQ (reference sequence). CDR3 size: 14 residues. Trimming at V came to 4 bases and at J to 2 bases, leaving 2 bases not matched to a gene. The CDR3 DNA reads as TGTGCCAGCAGCTGGGGGACAGCTGGAAACACCATATATTTT. This codes for CASSWGTAGNTIYF.

The chain joins TRBV10-2 to TRBJ1-1; D call uncertain. The germline gives CDR1 WSHSY, CDR2 SAAADI. Trimming shortened V by 0 bases and J by 8 bases, and 22 bases separated the two germline ends. The CDR3 is made up of 17 amino acids. DNA of the CDR3: TGCGCCAGCAGTGAGTCGATAATTCTTGGCCGGGGAAGGGAAGCTTTCTTT. Translated, it gives CASSESIILGRGREAFF.

The chain joins TRBV6-6 to TRBJ2-2; TRBD1 aligns across 11 bases. Germline values: CDR1 MNHNY, CDR2 SVGAGI (reference sequence). The CDR3 has 16 amino acids. V shed 5 bases, J shed 5 bases, and the junction held 7 bases outside the gene matches. CDR3 residues: CASSPLGTGGTGELFF. For the CDR3, the DNA is TGTGCCAGCAGTCCCCTTGGGACAGGGGGGACCGGGGAGCTGTTTTTT.

V is TRBV3-1 (or the pseudogene TRBV3-2) and J is TRBJ2-2; D is unresolved. The germline V gene has CDR1 LGHDT and CDR2 YNNKEL (reference sequence). The CDR3 sequence is 13 residues long. Trimming shortened V by 6 bases and J by 7 bases, and 12 bases separated the two germline ends. CDR3 bases: TGTGCCAGCAGTCTAAGTTCGAGCGGGGAGCTGTTTTTT. Amino acid sequence: CASSLSSSGELFF.

This chain connects TRBV5-1 to TRBJ1-6; 8 nucleotides align to TRBD1. Trimming removed 0 bases from V and 7 bases from J; junction bases left unmatched: 0. The CDR3 loop spans 14 amino acids. In germline, CDR1 is SGHRS, CDR2 YFSETQ. CDR3 DNA sequence: TGCGCCAGCAGCTTGGGACAGGGGAATTCACCCCTCCACTTT. This gives the protein CASSLGQGNSPLHF.

The J gene is TRBJ2-2, the V gene TRBV4-1; D is unresolved. V dropped 2 bases and J dropped 5 bases, with 12 bases sitting between them. CDR1 is MGHRA, CDR2 YSYEKL, per germline. This CDR3 has 15 residues. The CDR3 DNA is TGCGCCAGCAGCCAACTAGGCAATCCGACCGGGGAGCTGTTTTTT. This codes for CASSQLGNPTGELFF.